Sequencing of this T cell receptor beta chain was carried out in a study of blood T cell repertoires in COVID-19. Study-level information: The origin of the acute and convalescent COVID-19 samples was the United States, Italy and Spain. T cells, B-cell-depleted T cells, or PBMCs supplied cDNA or gDNA.

This clone was detected only a few times. Seattle researchers signed up patients amid active infection and tracked them longitudinally. CDR1 is KGHSH and CDR2 is LQKENI in the germline V gene. This CDR3 has 13 residues. Trimming removed 2 bases at V and 3 bases at J, with 5 bases between. In the authors' workflow: Amplification from reference gene primers served as the basis for estimated nucleated cell counts. Profiled with immunoSEQ multiplex PCR; TCRdb holds only in-frame clones, not every one. The V and J calls and clone size are taken from that table; D and trimming were inferred from the DNA. Among around 260,000 clones listed, approximately 88% were seen once.

Sequenced material: peripheral blood. The chain combines TRBV18 with TRBJ1-5, with no clear D. The receptor was isolated from a woman in her seventies with COVID-19, enrolled during active disease. CDR3 nucleotide sequence: TGTGCCAGCTCACCAGCAGACAATCAGCCCCAGCATTTT. Protein: CASSPADNQPQHF.